What follows is one T cell receptor beta chain and its context. The antigen it binds to is not known. Per-base qualities were not stored, and no clone one base away is much larger. This sample is drawn from a study of cytomegalovirus exposure and HLA in healthy donors (TCRdb year 2017). Regarding the research as a whole: An earlier analysis of fewer than 750 of the donors reported about 260 Gb of sequence data and around 120 million unique TCR beta sequences obtained from 150 million to 200 million T cells. An early release covering approximately 600 HLA-typed donors comprised about 300 gigabases of sequencing data and approximately 80 million unique TCR sequences. Among the roughly 400 genotyped donors, 75% to 90% belonged to the genetic ancestry cluster associated with self-reported Caucasian donors. The aim of the study was to test whether cataloging public T cell receptors could identify signatures of past pathogen exposure. Using immunosequencing, the study profiled T cell repertoires from around 680 subjects and related those repertoires to cytomegalovirus serostatus. Besides the first cohort of 666 subjects, a separate validation cohort made up of about 120 different subjects was used. The study combined high-throughput TCR immunosequencing, statistical association of individual TCRs with disease status, and machine learning to predict cytomegalovirus infection status. In a later analysis, previously published TCR beta repertoires from 500 to 750 donors were re-analyzed and high-resolution HLA genotyping was added so that TCR occurrence patterns could be studied. In the later analysis, no new phenotypic data were used to find candidate immune exposures; instead, reliance was placed on TCR beta sequences and their occurrence across donors. To decide whether each TCR beta V gene segment behaved as functional or pseudogenic, an earlier analysis of 587 of the donors relied on high-throughput TCR beta sequencing. Donor age, sex, ethnicity and CMV serostatus were collected together with the repertoire data. A later genetic analysis used genome-wide SNP genotypes for about 65% of the roughly 700 donors, treating that subset as a discovery cohort. Every repertoire in the discovery cohort had been generated on one and the same sequencing platform. HLA typing included class I and class II loci at four-digit resolution. Typing coverage differed by locus: A, B, C, DRB1 and DQB1 were typed in roughly 620-630 donors, DQA1 in about 550, DPA1 in around 600, and DPB1 in just under 480. Because of strong linkage in the cohort, roughly five DR-DQ haplotypes were treated as single units for association and clustering. Across roughly 420 genotyped donors of the cohort, an average of roughly 250,000 unique TCR beta nucleotide sequences per donor were sequenced, and approximately 19% of those sequences were non-productive.

Library prep was done by the immunoSEQ multiplex PCR assay. The multiplex PCR relied on a mix of 60 forward primers for TCR Vbeta segments and 13 reverse primers for TCR Jbeta segments. Amplification of the CDR3 region of rearranged TCR beta genes was performed with a multiplex PCR assay on genomic DNA. The amplified TCR beta libraries were sequenced on the Illumina HiSeq System as 87-base-pair reads. The authors' pipeline ran thus. Across the 670 or so repertoires, a later analysis counted 75 million to 90 million unique TCR beta chains, approximately 10 million of which were shared by at least two donors. Raw reads were error-corrected and collapsed into unique sequences by a nearest-neighbor algorithm in which closely related sequences were merged to remove PCR and sequencing errors. V, D and J gene segments were assigned by aligning CDR3 sequences to IMGT reference sequences. For a sequence to be retained, at least a six-nucleotide match to both a V gene segment and a J gene segment was required. Rearrangements were called productive when the CDR3 lacked stop codons and stayed in frame with V and J; all others were non-productive. CDR3 was defined according to IMGT convention as the region running from the second conserved V-encoded cysteine to the conserved J-encoded phenylalanine. In an earlier analysis of 550 to 650 of the donors, sequences lacking an unambiguous match to a single V gene segment were excluded. An earlier analysis of a few hundred of the donors classified V segments as functional when productive rearrangements were above 56.7% and as segregating when the standard deviation between donors was above 5%. A statistical classification framework was built for diagnosing cytomegalovirus status from the catalog of TCR beta chain sequences. In a later analysis, V and J genes were assigned by comparing TCR nucleotide sequences against IMGT/GENE-DB human TR gene sequences. The TCRdist pipeline was used in a later analysis to assign CDR3 sequences and most-parsimonious VDJ recombination scenarios. A later analysis defined each TCR beta chain by its CDR3 amino acid sequence plus V-gene family, and excluded reads lacking a unique V-gene family. A later analysis removed 500 to 600 highly shared, low-generation-probability nucleotide sequences to deal with suspected cross-contamination and a sequencing artifact. In a later analysis, a clonal expansion index was calculated for each public chain from normalized within-repertoire ranks of inferred template counts. A later analysis computed generation probabilities with a VDJ recombination model fitted to out-of-frame rearrangements, and checked the results against IGoR. Hypergeometric tests were used in a later analysis to score TCR-TCR, TCR-HLA and TCR-CMV co-occurrence, with a repertoire-size bias correction applied to the TCR pairs. False discovery rates were estimated in a later analysis by permuting HLA or CMV assignments 20 times. In a later analysis, co-occurring TCRs were grouped using DBSCAN, and TCRdist sequence similarity was added for clustering within HLA-allele-positive subsets. Repertoires with fewer than 30,000 or more than 120,000 public chains, plus five repertoires with anomalous nucleotide sharing, were excluded from co-occurrence clustering. The source is immuneACCESS, and TCRdb retained only in-frame sequences with V and J called. Part of the clones is not carried over; for the studies checked, unresolved V genes explain less than half of this, and the remainder is unexplained. D and trimming were read from the DNA, whereas the V and J calls and clone size are those reported in that table. The sample table shows more than 140,000 clones, and 60% to 80% are seen once. In total, the top ten clones hold 0.5% to 0.85% of the sample.

The research as a whole found: A cluster of highly shared sequence variants was judged likely to be a technical artifact of the sequencing pipeline. In vitro tests confirmed that a few of the cytomegalovirus-associated TCR beta chains recognize cytomegalovirus antigens. A later analysis found that HLA-associated TCR beta chains were more clonally expanded and had lower generation probabilities than equally common non-associated chains. In a later genetic analysis, a missense DCLRE1C variant was associated with V-gene and J-gene trimming of TCR beta chains, and the association was replicated in an independent cohort. Across donors, most TCR sequences were observed very rarely, whereas some public TCRs were present in many individuals. A later analysis reported that several top co-occurrence clusters appeared linked to parvovirus B19, influenza, CMV and Epstein-Barr virus. In both the original and validation cohorts, the classifier was reported to diagnose cytomegalovirus status with high specificity and sensitivity. At a false discovery rate of 0.05, a later analysis linked 16,951 TCR beta sequences to specific HLA alleles. In a later genetic analysis, fewer N-insertions in productive TCRs were reported among donors in an Asian-associated ancestry cluster than the approximately 670-donor mean. Linkage disequilibrium might explain the correlated functional status among segregating V segments, but an unknown experimental factor could not be ruled out. The presence/absence analyses assumed that sequencing depth was roughly uniform across donors, and that assumption may not be true. In this cohort, only TCR beta chains were sequenced, and detectable features were limited by the absence of alpha or paired-chain data. CMV serostatus was the only immune exposure information available for the cohort. When HLA alleles, especially DR and DQ, strongly co-occurred, TCR associations were difficult to assign to individual alleles. The authors suggested that the approach could potentially be generalized to other disease states and immunological phenotypes. The study listed 150 to 200 TCR beta chains as associated with cytomegalovirus. A later analysis found that most CMV-associated TCR beta chains appeared HLA-restricted, with HLA associations seemingly driven largely by CMV exposure. In a later analysis, the rate of TCR association differed among HLA loci, with DRB1 alleles having the most associated TCRs and HLA-C alleles having the fewest. Around 16 rarely observed V segments, including chromosome 9 orphons, were excluded from the earlier analysis of several hundred of the donors because counts were too low. In an earlier analysis of approximately 590 of the donors, most TCR beta V segments appeared in productive rearrangements about 90% or about 30% of the time, broadly matching IMGT annotations. Because the 87-base-pair reads could not distinguish some IMGT-functional V segments, including TRBV6-2 and TRBV6-3, those segments were excluded. A further reported finding was that TCR beta sequences accurately predicted the HLA-A and HLA-B alleles for most subjects in the first cohort. Because HLA typing was missing for some donors at each locus, association tests included only the typed subset.

Looking up the germline V gene yields CDR1 SGHDN and CDR2 FVKESK. From the cysteine up to the phenylalanine, the CDR3 has a length of 17 residues. This entry keeps only the CDR3 DNA: 51 bases, framed from base 1. Trimming removed 2 bases from V and 8 bases from J; the gene matches leave 14 bases unexplained. The cohort consisted of 600 to 750 healthy bone marrow donors. At the time of sampling, every cohort member was nominally healthy, though immune exposures that went unrecorded were likely present. The donor tested CMV seronegative, placing the donor among the roughly 350 seronegative members of the cohort. Every donor gave a peripheral blood sample, and the peripheral blood mononuclear cells from that sample were used for TCR beta sequencing. The Qiagen DNeasy Blood Extraction Kit was used to extract genomic DNA from the blood cell samples.

The specimen was PBMCs. This receptor was taken from a male donor in good health and CMV-seronegative. The chain was built from TRBV14 and TRBJ2-1; 8 bases in the middle match TRBD2. The CDR3 amino acid sequence is: CASSQFREGEPRDEQFF. The bases read TGTGCCAGCAGCCAATTCCGGGAGGGGGAACCCAGGGATGAGCAGTTCTTC.